This passage covers 3 T cell receptor beta chains from one sample sequenced in a study of cytomegalovirus exposure and HLA in healthy donors. A multiplex PCR was run with 60 Vbeta primers and 13 Jbeta primers. Clones were read by immunoSEQ multiplex PCR, and TCRdb kept only the in-frame ones, dropping some. The repertoire consists of under 150,000 clones, with 55% to 75% occurring once and the leading ten covering about 1.6%. Specimen: PBMCs. The receptors come from a man aged 25 to 40 in good health and CMV-seropositive.

Details on this clone: The sample has other DNA sequences that encode this CDR3 too. The chain links TRBV7-3 to TRBJ2-5, with TRBD1 as a possible D gene (6 bases). The germline V gene encodes CDR1 SGHTA and CDR2 FQGTGA. The germline V and J ends were trimmed by 5 bases and 2 bases, with 12 bases remaining between them. The CDR3 has 14 amino acids. This chain's CDR3 is CASSPTGLQETQYF. Written as DNA, the CDR3 is TGTGCCAGCAGCCCGACAGGTTTACAAGAGACCCAGTACTTC.

V gene TRBV6-1 combines with J gene TRBJ2-1; D is possibly TRBD2 (5 bases). Trimming took off 8 bases at V and 4 bases at J, with 18 bases between the two ends. Per germline, CDR1 MNHNS and CDR2 SASEGT. This CDR3 is built from 15 residues. The CDR3 protein is CASVGQILVYNEQFF. DNA of the CDR3: TGTGCCAGCGTCGGGCAGATACTAGTTTACAATGAGCAGTTCTTC.

The chain is built from TRBV7-2 and TRBJ2-7; 13 nucleotides match TRBD2. CDR1 and CDR2 (germline): SGHTA, FQGNSA. The CDR3 consists of 14 residues. The J segment lost 4 bases and the V segment lost 5 bases, leaving 2 bases of the junction unmatched. The CDR3 here is CASSRTSGRYEQYF. CDR3 bases: TGTGCCAGCAGCCGGACTAGCGGGAGATACGAGCAGTACTTC.